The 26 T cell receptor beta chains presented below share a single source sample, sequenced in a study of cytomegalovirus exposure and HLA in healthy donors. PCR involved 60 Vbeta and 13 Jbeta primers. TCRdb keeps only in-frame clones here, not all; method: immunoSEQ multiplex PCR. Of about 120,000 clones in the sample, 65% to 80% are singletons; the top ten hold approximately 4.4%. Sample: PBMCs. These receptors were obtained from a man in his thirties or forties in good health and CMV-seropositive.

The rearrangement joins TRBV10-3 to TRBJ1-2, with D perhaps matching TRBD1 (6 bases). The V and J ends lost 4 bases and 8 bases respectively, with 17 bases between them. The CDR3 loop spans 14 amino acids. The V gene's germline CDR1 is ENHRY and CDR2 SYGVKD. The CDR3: CAISVLGTGPGYTF. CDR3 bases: TGTGCCATCAGTGTATTGGGTACAGGGCCAGGCTACACCTTC.

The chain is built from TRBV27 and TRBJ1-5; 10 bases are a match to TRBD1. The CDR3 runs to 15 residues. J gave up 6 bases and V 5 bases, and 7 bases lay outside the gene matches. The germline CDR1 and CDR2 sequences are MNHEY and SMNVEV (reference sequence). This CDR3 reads CASSIRQGAPQPQHF. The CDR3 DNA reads TGTGCCAGCAGTATACGACAGGGGGCGCCTCAGCCCCAGCATTTT.

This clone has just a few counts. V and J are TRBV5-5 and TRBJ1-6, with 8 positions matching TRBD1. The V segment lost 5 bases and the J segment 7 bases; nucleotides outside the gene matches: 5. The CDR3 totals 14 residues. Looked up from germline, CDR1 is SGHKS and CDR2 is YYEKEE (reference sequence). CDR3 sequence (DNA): TGTGCCAGCAGTTCCGACAGGGGAAATTCACCCCTCCACTTT. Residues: CASSSDRGNSPLHF. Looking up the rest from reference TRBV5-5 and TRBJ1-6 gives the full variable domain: DAGVTQSPTHLIKTRGQQVTLRCSPISGHKSVSWYQQVLGQGPQFIFQYYEKEERGRGNFPDRFSARQFPNYSSELNVNALLLGDSALYLCASSSDRGNSPLHFGNGTRLTVT.

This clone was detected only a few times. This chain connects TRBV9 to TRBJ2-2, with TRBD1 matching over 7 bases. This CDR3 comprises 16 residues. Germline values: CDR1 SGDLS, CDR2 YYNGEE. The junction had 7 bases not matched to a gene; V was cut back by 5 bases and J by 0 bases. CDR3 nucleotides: TGTGCCAGCAGTCCAGGGGGATACACGAACACCGGGGAGCTGTTTTTT. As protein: CASSPGGYTNTGELFF.

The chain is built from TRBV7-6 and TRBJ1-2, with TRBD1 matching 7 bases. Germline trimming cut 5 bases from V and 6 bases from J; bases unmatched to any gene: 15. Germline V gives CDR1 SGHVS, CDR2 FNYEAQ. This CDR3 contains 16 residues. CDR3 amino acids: CASSPIPKTGSHGYTF. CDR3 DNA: TGTGCCAGCAGCCCAATCCCGAAGACAGGGTCCCATGGCTACACCTTC. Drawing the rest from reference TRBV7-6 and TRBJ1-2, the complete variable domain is GAGVSQSPRYKVTKRGQDVALRCDPISGHVSLYWYRQALGQGPEFLTYFNYEAQQDKSGLPNDRFSAERPEGSISTLTIQRTEQRDSAMYRCASSPIPKTGSHGYTFGSGTRLTVV.

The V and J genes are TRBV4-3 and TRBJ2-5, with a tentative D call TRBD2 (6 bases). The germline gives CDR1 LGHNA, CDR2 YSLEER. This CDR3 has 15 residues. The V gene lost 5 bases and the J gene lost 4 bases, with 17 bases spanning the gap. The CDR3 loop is CASSATSIGGETQYF. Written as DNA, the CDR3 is TGCGCCAGCAGCGCCACTAGTATCGGGGGAGAGACCCAGTACTTC.

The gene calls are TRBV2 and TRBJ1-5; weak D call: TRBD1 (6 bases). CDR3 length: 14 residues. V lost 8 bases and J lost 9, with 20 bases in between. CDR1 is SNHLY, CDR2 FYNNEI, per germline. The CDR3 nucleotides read TGTGCCAGCGGGGGGAGGGGGATTTTGGGGCCCCAGCATTTT. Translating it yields CASGGRGILGPQHF.

CDR3 nucleotide sequence: TGTGCCAGCAGCGTATTAGGCTCGGGGGGCCTCAGCACAGATACGCAGTATTTT. Protein: CASSVLGSGGLSTDTQYF. The rearrangement joins TRBV9 to TRBJ2-3; the D gene is possibly TRBD2 (7 bases). V was clipped by 1 base and J by 0 bases, with 18 bases between them. The germline V gene has CDR1 SGDLS and CDR2 YYNGEE. The CDR3 length is 18 residues.

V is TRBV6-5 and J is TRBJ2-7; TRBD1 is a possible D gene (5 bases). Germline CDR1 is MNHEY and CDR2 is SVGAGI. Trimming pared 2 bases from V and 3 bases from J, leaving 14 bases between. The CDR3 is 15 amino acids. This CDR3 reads CASSYAALRGYEQYF. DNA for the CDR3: TGTGCCAGCAGTTACGCGGCACTAAGGGGCTACGAGCAGTACTTC.

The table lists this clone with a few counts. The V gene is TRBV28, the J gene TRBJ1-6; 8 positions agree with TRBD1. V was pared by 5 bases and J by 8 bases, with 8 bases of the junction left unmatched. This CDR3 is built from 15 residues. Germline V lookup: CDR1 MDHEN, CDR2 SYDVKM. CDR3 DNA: TGTGCCAGCAGTACGTACTCGACAGGGGATTCACCCCTCCACTTT. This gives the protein CASSTYSTGDSPLHF.

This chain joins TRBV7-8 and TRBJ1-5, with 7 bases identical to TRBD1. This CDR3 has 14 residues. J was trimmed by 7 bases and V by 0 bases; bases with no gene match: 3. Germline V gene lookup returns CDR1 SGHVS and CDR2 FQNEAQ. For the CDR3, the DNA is TGTGCCAGCAGCTTAGCGCAGGGGGACCAGCCCCAGCATTTT. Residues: CASSLAQGDQPQHF.

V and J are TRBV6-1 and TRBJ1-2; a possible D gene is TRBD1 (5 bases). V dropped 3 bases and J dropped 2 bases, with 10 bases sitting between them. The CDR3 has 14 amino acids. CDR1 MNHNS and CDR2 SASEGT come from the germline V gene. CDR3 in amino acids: CASSDMGLNYGYTF. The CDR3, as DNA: TGTGCCAGCAGTGATATGGGACTGAACTATGGCTACACCTTC.

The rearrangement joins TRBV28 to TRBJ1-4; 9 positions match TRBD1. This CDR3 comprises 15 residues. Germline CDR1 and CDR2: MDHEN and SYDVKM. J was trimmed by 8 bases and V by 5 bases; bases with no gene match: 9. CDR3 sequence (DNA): TGTGCCAGCAGTCGTTCCGGGACAGGGAAGGAAAAACTGTTTTTT. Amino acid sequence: CASSRSGTGKEKLFF. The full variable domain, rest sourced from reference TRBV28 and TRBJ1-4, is DVKVTQSSRYLVKRTGEKVFLECVQDMDHENMFWYRQDPGLGLRLIYFSYDVKMKEKGDIPEGYSVSREKKERFSLILESASTNQTSMYLCASSRSGTGKEKLFFGSGTQLSVL.

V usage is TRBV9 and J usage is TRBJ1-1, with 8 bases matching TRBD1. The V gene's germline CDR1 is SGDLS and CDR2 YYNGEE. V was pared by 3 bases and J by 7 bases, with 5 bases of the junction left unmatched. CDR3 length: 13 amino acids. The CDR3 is CASSAIGQGEAFF. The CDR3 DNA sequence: TGTGCCAGCAGCGCCATTGGACAGGGTGAAGCTTTCTTT.

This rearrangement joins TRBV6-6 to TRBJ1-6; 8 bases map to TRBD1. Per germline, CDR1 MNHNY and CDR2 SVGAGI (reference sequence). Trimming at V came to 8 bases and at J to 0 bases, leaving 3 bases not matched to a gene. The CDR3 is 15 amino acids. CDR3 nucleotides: TGTGCCAGCCGACAGGGGAGCTCCTATAATTCACCCCTCCACTTT. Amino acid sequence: CASRQGSSYNSPLHF.

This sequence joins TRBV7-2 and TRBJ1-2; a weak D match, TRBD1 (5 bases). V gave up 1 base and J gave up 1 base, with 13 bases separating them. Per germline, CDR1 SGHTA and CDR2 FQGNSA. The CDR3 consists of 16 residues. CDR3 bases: TGTGCCAGCAGCTTAGGTGGACACTTTTTTAACTATGGCTACACCTTC. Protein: CASSLGGHFFNYGYTF.

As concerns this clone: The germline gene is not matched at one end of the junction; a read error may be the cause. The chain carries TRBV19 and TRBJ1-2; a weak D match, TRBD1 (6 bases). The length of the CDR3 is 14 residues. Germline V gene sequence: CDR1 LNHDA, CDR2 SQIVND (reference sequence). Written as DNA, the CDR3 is TGTGCCAGTAGTATCGGGCAGGGGTACTATGGCTACCCCTTC. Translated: CASSIGQGYYGYPF.

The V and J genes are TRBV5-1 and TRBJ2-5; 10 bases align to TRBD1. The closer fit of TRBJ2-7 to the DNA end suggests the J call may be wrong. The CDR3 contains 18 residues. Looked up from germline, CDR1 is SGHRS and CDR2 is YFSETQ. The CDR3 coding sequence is TGCGCCAGCAGCTTATTAGGTTCCGGGACAGGGGAGTCCTACGAGCAGTACTTC. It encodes CASSLLGSGTGESYEQYF.

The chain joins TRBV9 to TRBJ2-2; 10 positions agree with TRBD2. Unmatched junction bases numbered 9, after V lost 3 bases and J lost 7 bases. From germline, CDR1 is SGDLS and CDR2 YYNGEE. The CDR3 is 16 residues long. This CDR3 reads CASSAPSGGAGGELFF. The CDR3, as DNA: TGTGCCAGCAGCGCGCCCAGCGGGGGGGCCGGCGGGGAGCTGTTTTTT.

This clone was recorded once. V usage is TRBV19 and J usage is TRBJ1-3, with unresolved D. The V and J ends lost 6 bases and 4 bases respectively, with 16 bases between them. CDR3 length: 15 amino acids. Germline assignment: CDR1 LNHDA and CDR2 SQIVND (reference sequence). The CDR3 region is CASSPPSGRGNTIYF. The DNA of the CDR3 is TGTGCCAGTAGCCCGCCCTCGGGAAGGGGAAACACCATATATTTT. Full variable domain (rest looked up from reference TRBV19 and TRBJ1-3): DGGITQSPKYLFRKEGQNVTLSCEQNLNHDAMYWYRQDPGQGLRLIYYSQIVNDFQKGDIAEGYSVSREKKESFPLTVTSAQKNPTAFYLCASSPPSGRGNTIYFGEGSWLTVV.

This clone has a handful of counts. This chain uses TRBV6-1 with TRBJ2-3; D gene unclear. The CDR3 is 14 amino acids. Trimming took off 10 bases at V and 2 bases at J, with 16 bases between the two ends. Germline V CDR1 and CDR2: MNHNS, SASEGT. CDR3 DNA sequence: TGTGCCACCATAGTCGCTTGGGCCACAGATACGCAGTATTTT. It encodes CATIVAWATDTQYF.

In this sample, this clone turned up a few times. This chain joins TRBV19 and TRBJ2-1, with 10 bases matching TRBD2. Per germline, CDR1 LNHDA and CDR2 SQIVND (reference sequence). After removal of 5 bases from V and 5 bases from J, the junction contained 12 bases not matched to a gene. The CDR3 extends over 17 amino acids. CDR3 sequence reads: CASSPLPLAGFHNEQFF. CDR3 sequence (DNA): TGTGCCAGTAGTCCGCTCCCACTAGCGGGGTTCCACAATGAGCAGTTCTTC.

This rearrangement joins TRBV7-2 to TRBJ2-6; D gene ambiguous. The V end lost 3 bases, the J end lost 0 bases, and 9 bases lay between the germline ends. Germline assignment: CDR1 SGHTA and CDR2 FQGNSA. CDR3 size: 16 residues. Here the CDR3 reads CASSLNSRSGANVLTF. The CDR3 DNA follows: TGTGCCAGCAGCTTGAATAGCCGCTCTGGGGCCAACGTCCTGACTTTC.

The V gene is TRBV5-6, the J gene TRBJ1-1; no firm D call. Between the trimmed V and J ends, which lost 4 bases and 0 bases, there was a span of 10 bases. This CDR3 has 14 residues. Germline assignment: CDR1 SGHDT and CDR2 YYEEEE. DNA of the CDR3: TGTGCCAGCAGCCGGGTAACTATGAACACTGAAGCTTTCTTT. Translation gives CASSRVTMNTEAFF.

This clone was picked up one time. CDR3 nucleotide sequence: TGTGCCAGCAGCTTGGACCCGACAGGGGGTAATGAAAAACTGTTTTTT. Translated, it gives CASSLDPTGGNEKLFF. The chain carries TRBV5-4 and TRBJ1-4; TRBD1 matches 9 bases. This CDR3 is built from 16 residues. Germline V CDR1 and CDR2: SGHNT, YYREEE (reference sequence). V trimming: 0 bases; J trimming: 4 bases; junction bases outside the gene matches: 4.

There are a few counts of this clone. In DNA form, the CDR3 reads TGTGCCAGCATTGGAGGGGCAATCTACGAGCAGTACTTC. Its translation: CASIGGAIYEQYF. The chain recombines TRBV2 with TRBJ2-7; maybe TRBD2 (6 bases). Per the germline V gene, CDR1 is SNHLY and CDR2 is FYNNEI. V lost 7 bases and J 3 bases, leaving 13 bases between the germline ends. The CDR3 runs 13 residues.